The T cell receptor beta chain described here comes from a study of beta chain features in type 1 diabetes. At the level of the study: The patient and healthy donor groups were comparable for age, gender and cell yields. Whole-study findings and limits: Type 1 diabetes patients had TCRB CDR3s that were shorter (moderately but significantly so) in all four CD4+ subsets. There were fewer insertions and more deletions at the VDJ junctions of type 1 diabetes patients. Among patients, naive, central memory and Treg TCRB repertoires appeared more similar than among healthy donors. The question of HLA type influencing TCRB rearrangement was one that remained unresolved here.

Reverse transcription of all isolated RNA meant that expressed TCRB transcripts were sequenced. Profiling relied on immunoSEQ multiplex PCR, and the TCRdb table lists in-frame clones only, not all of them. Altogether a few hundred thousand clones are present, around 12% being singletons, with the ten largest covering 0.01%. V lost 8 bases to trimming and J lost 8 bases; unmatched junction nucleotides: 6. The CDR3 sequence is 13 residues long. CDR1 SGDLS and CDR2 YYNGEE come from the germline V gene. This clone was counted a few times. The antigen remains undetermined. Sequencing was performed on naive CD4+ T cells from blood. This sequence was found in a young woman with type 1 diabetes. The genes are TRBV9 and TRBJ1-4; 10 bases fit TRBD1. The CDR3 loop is CASSGTGEEKLFF. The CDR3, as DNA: TGTGCCAGTTCCGGGACAGGGGAGGAAAAACTGTTTTTT.